This is a list of T cell receptor beta chains from one sample in a study of blood T cell repertoires in COVID-19. TCRdb's copy holds only in-frame clones and misses some; the assay was immunoSEQ multiplex PCR. This sample has 250,000 to 300,000 clones, with 87% found just once. The sequenced material came from peripheral blood. The receptors here all came from a woman between 45 and 60 years old who had recovered from COVID-19. The CDR3 runs from the conserved cysteine through the conserved F or W. The order of the fields is J gene, D gene, V gene, CDR3 length, clone size, CDR3 protein, CDR3 DNA. D genes are given only for firm matches. Not all rows give a size; the values are once, few, many and, for expanded clones, a class.

j_gene: TRBJ1-2; d_gene: .; v_gene: TRBV7-2; len: 13; abundance: .; CDR3aa: CASRGTGPRGYTF; CDR3nt: TGTGCCAGCCGCGGGACGGGCCCTAGAGGCTACACCTTC
j_gene: TRBJ1-2; d_gene: TRBD1; v_gene: TRBV5-1; len: 18; abundance: .; CDR3aa: CASSPRPPGQGRDYGYTF; CDR3nt: TGCGCCAGCAGCCCACGGCCACCGGGACAGGGGCGGGACTATGGCTACACCTTC
j_gene: TRBJ2-1; d_gene: TRBD2; v_gene: TRBV5-1; len: 15; abundance: .; CDR3aa: CASSLAREGTYEQFF; CDR3nt: TGCGCCAGCAGCTTGGCGCGGGAGGGCACTTATGAGCAGTTCTTC
j_gene: TRBJ1-6; d_gene: .; v_gene: TRBV19; len: 14; abundance: .; CDR3aa: CATHPGYRGSPLHF; CDR3nt: TGTGCCACCCATCCAGGGTATCGCGGTTCACCCCTCCACTTT
j_gene: TRBJ1-2; d_gene: .; v_gene: TRBV2; len: 13; abundance: .; CDR3aa: CASSSTDLVGYTF; CDR3nt: TGTGCCAGCAGTTCGACAGATTTAGTGGGCTACACCTTC
j_gene: TRBJ1-5; d_gene: TRBD1; v_gene: TRBV6-1; len: 16; abundance: .; CDR3aa: CASSEVDRGGGQPQHF; CDR3nt: TGTGCCAGCAGTGAAGTGGACAGGGGCGGGGGTCAGCCCCAGCATTTT
j_gene: TRBJ2-7; d_gene: TRBD2; v_gene: TRBV2; len: 16; abundance: few; CDR3aa: CASIALVASGRYEQYF; CDR3nt: TGTGCCAGCATTGCGCTGGTTGCTAGCGGGAGGTACGAGCAGTACTTC
j_gene: TRBJ1-5; d_gene: .; v_gene: TRBV30; len: 15; abundance: .; CDR3aa: CAWSVGGEGNQPQHF; CDR3nt: TGTGCCTGGAGTGTCGGGGGAGAGGGCAATCAGCCCCAGCATTTT
j_gene: TRBJ1-1; d_gene: .; v_gene: TRBV19; len: 15; abundance: .; CDR3aa: CASSIVGGAGTEAFF; CDR3nt: TGTGCCAGTAGTATAGTTGGGGGGGCCGGCACTGAAGCTTTCTTT
j_gene: TRBJ2-5; d_gene: TRBD2; v_gene: TRBV29-1; len: 14; abundance: once; CDR3aa: CSVGTSSLLGTQYF; CDR3nt: TGCAGCGTCGGGACTAGCAGTCTTCTCGGGACCCAGTACTTC
j_gene: TRBJ1-4; d_gene: TRBD1; v_gene: TRBV6-5; len: 16; abundance: .; CDR3aa: CASSYGFQGAGEKLFF; CDR3nt: TGTGCCAGCAGTTACGGGTTCCAGGGGGCCGGTGAAAAACTGTTTTTT
j_gene: TRBJ1-2; d_gene: .; v_gene: TRBV19; len: 13; abundance: .; CDR3aa: CASRALELYGYTF; CDR3nt: TGTGCCAGTAGGGCCTTGGAGCTTTATGGCTACACCTTC
j_gene: TRBJ2-7; d_gene: .; v_gene: TRBV6-6; len: 12; abundance: .; CDR3aa: CASRLSTYEQYF; CDR3nt: TGTGCCAGCCGCCTCTCTACTTACGAGCAGTACTTC
j_gene: TRBJ2-6; d_gene: .; v_gene: TRBV9; len: 15; abundance: once; CDR3aa: CASSVAQAGANVLTF; CDR3nt: TGTGCCAGCAGCGTAGCGCAGGCTGGGGCCAACGTCCTGACTTTC
j_gene: TRBJ2-1; d_gene: .; v_gene: TRBV6-2/TRBV6-3; len: 12; abundance: .; CDR3aa: CASSPREREQFF; CDR3nt: TGTGCCAGCAGCCCCCGTGAGCGGGAGCAGTTCTTC
j_gene: TRBJ2-7; d_gene: TRBD1; v_gene: TRBV5-1; len: 16; abundance: .; CDR3aa: CASSHTTGTGAYEQYF; CDR3nt: TGCGCCAGCAGCCACACTACCGGGACAGGGGCATACGAGCAGTACTTC
j_gene: TRBJ1-1; d_gene: .; v_gene: TRBV6-5; len: 13; abundance: .; CDR3aa: CASSLTVNTEAFF; CDR3nt: TGTGCCAGCAGTCTAACAGTGAACACTGAAGCTTTCTTT
j_gene: TRBJ2-3; d_gene: .; v_gene: TRBV3-1/TRBV3-2; len: 18; abundance: .; CDR3aa: CASSQGERQDPATDTQYF; CDR3nt: TGTGCCAGCAGCCAAGGGGAGAGACAGGACCCCGCCACAGATACGCAGTATTTT
j_gene: TRBJ2-5; d_gene: TRBD2; v_gene: TRBV7-8; len: 15; abundance: .; CDR3aa: CASSFTSGYQETQYF; CDR3nt: TGTGCCAGCAGCTTCACTAGCGGCTACCAAGAGACCCAGTACTTC
j_gene: TRBJ2-2; d_gene: .; v_gene: TRBV27; len: 15; abundance: .; CDR3aa: CASSNGGLGTGELFF; CDR3nt: TGTGCCAGCAGCAACGGGGGGCTGGGCACCGGGGAGCTGTTTTTT
j_gene: TRBJ1-2; d_gene: TRBD1; v_gene: TRBV13; len: 12; abundance: .; CDR3aa: CASSSRDRGYTF; CDR3nt: TGTGCCAGCAGCTCCCGGGACAGAGGCTACACCTTC
j_gene: TRBJ1-1; d_gene: TRBD1; v_gene: TRBV28; len: 13; abundance: .; CDR3aa: CASRVQGYTEAFF; CDR3nt: TGTGCCAGCAGGGTACAGGGGTACACTGAAGCTTTCTTT